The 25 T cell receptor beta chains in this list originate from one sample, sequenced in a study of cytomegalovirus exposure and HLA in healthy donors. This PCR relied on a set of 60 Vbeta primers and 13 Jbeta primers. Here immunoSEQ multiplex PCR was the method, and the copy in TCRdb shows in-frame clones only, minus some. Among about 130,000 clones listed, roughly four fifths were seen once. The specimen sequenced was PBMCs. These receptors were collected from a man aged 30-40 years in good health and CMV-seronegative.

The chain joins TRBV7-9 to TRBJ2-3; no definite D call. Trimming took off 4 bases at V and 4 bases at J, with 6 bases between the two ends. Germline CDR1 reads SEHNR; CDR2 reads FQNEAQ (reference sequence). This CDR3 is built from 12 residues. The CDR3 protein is CASSSRSDTQYF. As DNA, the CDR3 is TGTGCCAGCAGCTCCCGTTCAGATACGCAGTATTTT. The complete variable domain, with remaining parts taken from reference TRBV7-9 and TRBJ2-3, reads DTGVSQNPRHKITKRGQNVTFRCDPISEHNRLYWYRQTLGQGPEFLTYFQNEAQLEKSRLLSDRFSAERPKGSFSTLEIQRTEQGDSAMYLCASSSRSDTQYFGPGTRLTVL.

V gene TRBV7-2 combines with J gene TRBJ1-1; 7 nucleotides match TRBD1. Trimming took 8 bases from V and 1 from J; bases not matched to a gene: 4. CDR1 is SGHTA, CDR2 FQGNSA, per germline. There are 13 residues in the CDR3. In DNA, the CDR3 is TGTGCCAGCGCCAGGGACAGGAACACTGAAGCTTTCTTT. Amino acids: CASARDRNTEAFF.

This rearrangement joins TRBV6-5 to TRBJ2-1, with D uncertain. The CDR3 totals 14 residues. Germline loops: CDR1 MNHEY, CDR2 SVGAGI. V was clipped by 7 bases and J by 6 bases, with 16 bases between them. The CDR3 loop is CASKSGPDPNEQFF. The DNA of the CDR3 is TGTGCCAGCAAGTCGGGTCCAGACCCCAATGAGCAGTTCTTC.

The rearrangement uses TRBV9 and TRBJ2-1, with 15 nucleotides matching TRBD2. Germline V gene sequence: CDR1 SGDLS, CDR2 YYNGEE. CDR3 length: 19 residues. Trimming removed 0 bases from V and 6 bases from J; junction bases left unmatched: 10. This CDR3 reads CASSVERTSGGALFNEQFF. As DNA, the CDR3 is TGTGCCAGCAGCGTAGAAAGGACTAGCGGGGGGGCCCTTTTCAATGAGCAGTTCTTC.

The CDR3 here is CANRTSGLEQFF. The DNA of the CDR3 is TGTGCCAACCGGACTAGCGGGCTCGAGCAGTTCTTC. The rearrangement uses TRBV2 and TRBJ2-1; 11 nucleotides match TRBD2. Germline CDR1 reads SNHLY; CDR2 reads FYNNEI. The length of the CDR3 is 12 residues. Trimming removed 10 bases from V and 10 bases from J; junction bases left unmatched: 6.

CDR3 amino acids: CASSLTSGEYNEQFF. The CDR3, as DNA: TGTGCCAGCAGCTTAACTAGCGGGGAATACAATGAGCAGTTCTTC. The gene calls are TRBV9 and TRBJ2-1; 10 bases map to TRBD2. The germline CDR1 and CDR2 sequences are SGDLS and YYNGEE. Trimming took 4 bases from V and 4 from J; bases not matched to a gene: 5. The CDR3 is 15 amino acids. Variable domain in full (rest from reference TRBV9 and TRBJ2-1): DSGVTQTPKHLITATGQRVTLRCSPRSGDLSVYWYQQSLDQGLQFLIQYYNGEERAKGNILERFSAQQFPDLHSELNLSSLELGDSALYFCASSLTSGEYNEQFFGPGTRLTVL.

The CDR3 loop is CASSWGSGAGELFF. DNA for the CDR3: TGTGCCAGCAGCTGGGGTAGCGGGGCCGGGGAGCTGTTTTTT. The chain is built from TRBV5-6 and TRBJ2-2; TRBD2 aligns across 8 bases. V shed 3 bases, J shed 6 bases, and the junction held 4 bases outside the gene matches. The CDR3 is 14 amino acids. Germline lookup yields CDR1 SGHDT and CDR2 YYEEEE. The variable domain in full, completed from reference TRBV5-6 and TRBJ2-2, reads DAGVTQSPTHLIKTRGQQVTLRCSPKSGHDTVSWYQQALGQGPQFIFQYYEEEERQRGNFPDRFSGHQFPNYSSELNVNALLLGDSALYLCASSWGSGAGELFFGEGSRLTVL.

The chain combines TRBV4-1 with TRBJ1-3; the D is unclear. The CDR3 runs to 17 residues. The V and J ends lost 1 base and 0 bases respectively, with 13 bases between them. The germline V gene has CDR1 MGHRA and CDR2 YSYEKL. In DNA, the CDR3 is TGCGCCAGCAGCCAAGTTCCCCTGGTTAGCTCTGGAAACACCATATATTTT. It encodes CASSQVPLVSSGNTIYF.

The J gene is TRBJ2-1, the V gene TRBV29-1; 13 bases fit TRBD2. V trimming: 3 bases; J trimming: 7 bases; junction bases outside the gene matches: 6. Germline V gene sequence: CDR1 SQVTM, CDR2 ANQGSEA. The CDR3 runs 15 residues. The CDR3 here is CSVEGLAGLVNEQFF. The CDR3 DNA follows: TGCAGCGTTGAGGGACTAGCGGGATTAGTTAATGAGCAGTTCTTC.

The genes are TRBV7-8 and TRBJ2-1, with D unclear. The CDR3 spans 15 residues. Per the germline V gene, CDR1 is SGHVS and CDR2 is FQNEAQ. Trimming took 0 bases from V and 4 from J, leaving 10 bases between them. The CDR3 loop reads CASSLAERIYNEQFF. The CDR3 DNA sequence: TGTGCCAGCAGCTTAGCGGAGAGAATTTACAATGAGCAGTTCTTC.

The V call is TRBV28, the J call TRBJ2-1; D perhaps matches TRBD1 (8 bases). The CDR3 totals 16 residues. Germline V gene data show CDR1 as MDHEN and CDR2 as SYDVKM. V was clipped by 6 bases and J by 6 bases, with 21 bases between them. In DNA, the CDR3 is TGTGCCAGCAGCTCCCCTGTGTACAGGGGGGGCAATGAGCAGTTCTTC. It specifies CASSSPVYRGGNEQFF.

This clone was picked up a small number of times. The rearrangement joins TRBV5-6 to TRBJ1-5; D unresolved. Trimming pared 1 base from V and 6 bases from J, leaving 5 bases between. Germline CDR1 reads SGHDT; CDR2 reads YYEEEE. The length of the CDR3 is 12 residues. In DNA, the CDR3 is TGTGCCAGCAGCTTGTTTCGTCAGCCCCAGCATTTT. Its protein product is CASSLFRQPQHF.

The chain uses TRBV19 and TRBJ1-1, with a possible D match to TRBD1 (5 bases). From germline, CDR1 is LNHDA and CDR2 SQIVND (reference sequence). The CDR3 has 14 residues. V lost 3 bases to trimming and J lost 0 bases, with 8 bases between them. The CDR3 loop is CASSIQGMNTEAFF. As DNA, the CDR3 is TGTGCCAGTAGTATCCAGGGCATGAACACTGAAGCTTTCTTT.

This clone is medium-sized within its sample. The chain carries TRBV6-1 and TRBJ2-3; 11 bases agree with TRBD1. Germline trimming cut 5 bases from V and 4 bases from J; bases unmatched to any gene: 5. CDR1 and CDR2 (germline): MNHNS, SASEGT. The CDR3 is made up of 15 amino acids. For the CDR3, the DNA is TGTGCCAGCAGTACCGGACAGGGGGCCTCAGATACGCAGTATTTT. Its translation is CASSTGQGASDTQYF.

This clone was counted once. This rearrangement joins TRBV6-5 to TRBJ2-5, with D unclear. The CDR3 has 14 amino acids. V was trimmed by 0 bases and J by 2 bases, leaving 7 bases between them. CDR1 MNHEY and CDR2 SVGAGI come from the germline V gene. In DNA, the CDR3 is TGTGCCAGCAGTTACTCATTCAAACAAGAGACCCAGTACTTC. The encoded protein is CASSYSFKQETQYF.

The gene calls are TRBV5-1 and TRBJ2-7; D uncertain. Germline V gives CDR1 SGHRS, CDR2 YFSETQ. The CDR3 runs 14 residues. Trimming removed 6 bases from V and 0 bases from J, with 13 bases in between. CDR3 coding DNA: TGCGCCAGCACAATGTCCGGCGGCTCCTACGAGCAGTACTTC. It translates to CASTMSGGSYEQYF.

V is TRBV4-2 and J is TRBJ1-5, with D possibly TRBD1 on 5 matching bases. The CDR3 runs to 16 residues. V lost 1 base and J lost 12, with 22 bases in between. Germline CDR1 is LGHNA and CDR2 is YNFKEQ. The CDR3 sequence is CASSQGGGGPSLSQHF. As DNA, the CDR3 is TGTGCCAGCAGCCAAGGCGGGGGGGGACCCTCGTTGAGCCAGCATTTT.

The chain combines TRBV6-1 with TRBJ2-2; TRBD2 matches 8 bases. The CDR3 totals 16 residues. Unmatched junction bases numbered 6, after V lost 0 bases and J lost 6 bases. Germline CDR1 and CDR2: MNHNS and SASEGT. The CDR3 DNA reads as TGTGCCAGCAGTGAAGCACGAGCGGGGGACGCCGGGGAGCTGTTTTTT. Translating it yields CASSEARAGDAGELFF.

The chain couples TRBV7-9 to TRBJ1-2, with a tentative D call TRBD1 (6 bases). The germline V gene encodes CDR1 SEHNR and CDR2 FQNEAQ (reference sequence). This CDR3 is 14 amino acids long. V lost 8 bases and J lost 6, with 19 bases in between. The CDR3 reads CASRRTTGINGYTF. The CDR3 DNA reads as TGTGCCAGCCGAAGAACTACAGGGATCAATGGCTACACCTTC.

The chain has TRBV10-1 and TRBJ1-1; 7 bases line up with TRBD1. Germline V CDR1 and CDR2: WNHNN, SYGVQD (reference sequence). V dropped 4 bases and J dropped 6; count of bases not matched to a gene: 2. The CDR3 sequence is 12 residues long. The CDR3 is CASSVDRAEAFF. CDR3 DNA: TGCGCCAGCAGTGTTGACAGGGCTGAAGCTTTCTTT.

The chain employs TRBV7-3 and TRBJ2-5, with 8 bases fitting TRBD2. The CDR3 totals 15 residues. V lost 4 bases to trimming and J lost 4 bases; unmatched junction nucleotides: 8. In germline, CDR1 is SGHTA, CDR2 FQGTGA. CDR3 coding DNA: TGTGCCAGCAGCTCAGTTCCGGGACTAGTAGAGACCCAGTACTTC. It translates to CASSSVPGLVETQYF. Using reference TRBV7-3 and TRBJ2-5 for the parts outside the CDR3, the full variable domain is GAGVSQTPSNKVTEKGKYVELRCDPISGHTALYWYRQSLGQGPEFLIYFQGTGAADDSGLPNDRFFAVRPEGSVSTLKIQRTERGDSAVYLCASSSVPGLVETQYFGPGTRLLVL.

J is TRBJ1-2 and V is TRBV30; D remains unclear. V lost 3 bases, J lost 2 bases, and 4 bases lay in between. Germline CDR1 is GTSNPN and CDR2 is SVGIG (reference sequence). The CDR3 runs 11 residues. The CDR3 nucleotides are TGTGCCTGGAGACTGAACTATGGCTACACCTTC. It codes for CAWRLNYGYTF.

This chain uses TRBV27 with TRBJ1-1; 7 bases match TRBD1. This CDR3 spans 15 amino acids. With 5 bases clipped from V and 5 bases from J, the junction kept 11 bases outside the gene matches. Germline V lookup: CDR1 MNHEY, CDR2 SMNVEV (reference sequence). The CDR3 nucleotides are TGTGCCAGCAGTGCCTACAGGGGTGGGGGGACTGAAGCTTTCTTT. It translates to CASSAYRGGGTEAFF.

The CDR3 spells CASKSWRVGDTEAFF. CDR3 nucleotide sequence: TGTGCCAGTAAGTCATGGCGGGTCGGGGACACTGAAGCTTTCTTT. The chain has TRBV19 and TRBJ1-1; D gene ambiguous. Per germline, CDR1 LNHDA and CDR2 SQIVND (reference sequence). Between the trimmed V and J ends, which lost 7 bases and 3 bases, there was a span of 18 bases. This CDR3 has 15 residues.

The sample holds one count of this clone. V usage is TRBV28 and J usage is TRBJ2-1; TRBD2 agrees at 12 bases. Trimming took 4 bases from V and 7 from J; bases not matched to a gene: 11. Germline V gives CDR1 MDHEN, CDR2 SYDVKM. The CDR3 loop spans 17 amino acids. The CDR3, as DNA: TGTGCCAGCAGTTCGTCCCGACTAGCGGGAGTTCCGAATGAGCAGTTCTTC. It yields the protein CASSSSRLAGVPNEQFF.